This T cell receptor beta chain was identified in a study of CD8+CD57+ T cells in acquired aplastic anemia. Worth noting for this clonotype: Its target is unknown.

Study conclusions and caveats: CD8+ Simpson's diversity in patients was not significantly different from that in controls.

The template used for profiling TCR beta VDJ and CDR3 was genomic DNA. TCRdb passed the reads through MiXCR, listing each CDR3 protein once. The table lists roughly 100,000 distinct CDR3 sequences, around 68% of them singletons. Germline V lookup: CDR1 DFQATT, CDR2 SNEGSKA (reference sequence). The CDR3 length is 15 residues. V was clipped by 3 bases and J by 1 base; unmatched bases: 4. Patients selected for sequencing had displayed CD8+CD57+ cell expansion by flow cytometry. No therapy had been given to the patients at the time of blood sampling. The TCR originated in a human donor with aplastic anemia. The chain combines TRBV20-1 with TRBJ1-5, with TRBD1 matching over 9 bases. Material: sorted CD4+, CD8+, or CD8+CD57+ T cells (not recorded which) from PBMCs. The CDR3 here is CSASLQGASNQPQHF. The CDR3 DNA follows: TGCAGTGCTAGCTTACAGGGGGCAAGCAATCAGCCCCAGCATTTT.